This TCR beta chain appears in the sequencing data of a study of Graves' ophthalmopathy and Graves' hyperthyroidism (dated by TCRdb to between 2018 and 2020). For the wider study: Peripheral blood samples were taken at the time of initial diagnosis, before any treatment was given. Once sampling was done, hyperthyroidism patients were given methimazole at a starting dose of 30 mg daily, while ophthalmopathy patients were given high-dose intravenous methylprednisolone. To tell Graves' ophthalmopathy apart from Graves' hyperthyroidism, and to predict which patients would progress to ophthalmopathy, the study relied on TCR beta repertoire signatures. In six hyperthyroidism patients, the T-cell repertoire of thyroid tissue was compared with the T-cell repertoire of blood. To explore V-J signatures that separate ophthalmopathy from hyperthyroidism, a discovery set of around 97 patients was enrolled, consisting of approximately 44 with ophthalmopathy and roughly 59 with stable hyperthyroidism. An independent validation cohort comprised roughly 20 hyperthyroidism patients and over 15 patients who later progressed from hyperthyroidism to ophthalmopathy. In total, 135 blood samples were TCR-sequenced: 40 to 45 ophthalmopathy, some 75 hyperthyroidism and about 17 hyperthyroidism-to-ophthalmopathy patients.

Broader findings and caveats from the paper: In validation, the model predicted ophthalmopathy progression with roughly 68% sensitivity and about 77% specificity; 12 predicted patients were CT-confirmed with GO in a median of approximately 6.2 months. The 13-signature model separated ophthalmopathy from stable hyperthyroidism with about 86% sensitivity and approximately 83% specificity in cross-validation, and 80%/75% in the test set. Sample size was not predetermined statistically, and investigators were not blinded to group allocation. Most expanded thyroid clonotypes with frequency above 0.001 were also detected in blood, suggesting blood repertoires may reflect the thyroid immune response.

For repertoire sequencing, TCR beta CDR3 regions were amplified from RNA transcripts. HTBI primers and the Qiagen OneStep RT-PCR kit were used in a first-round RT-PCR, which was followed by a second-round multiplex PCR, size selection and purification. Libraries were sequenced on an Illumina HiSeq2000 using paired-end 100 bp reads. Under the source paper's analysis protocol: SOAPnuke was used to process the reads, throwing out any read that had adapters, had uncalled bases, had a mean Phred below 15, or lacked an exact constant-primer or identifier match. COPE v1.2.5 was used to merge the high-quality paired reads. Clonotypes were defined as unique nucleotide sequences and were aligned to IMGT TRB V, D and J references using MiTCR v1.1. The analysis was limited to V-J combinations with a frequency above 0.0001, which together covered 99.2% of the repertoires. For each V-J combination, a TCR clonal expansion and chaos score was defined as the ratio of F50 clonal expansion to chaos observed in the TCRdist matrix. Welch's t-statistics and random forest were used to narrow the features down to 13 V-J combinations, which were then fed into a naive Bayes classifier. The Morisita-Horn index was used to measure how similar the thyroid and blood repertoires were. TCRdb's own reprocessing of the public reads used fastp at Q25 and MiXCR and kept productive beta chains. Rows with a matching CDR3 protein are joined into one entry that keeps the most common DNA and genes. For this entry, the V and J calls and clone size follow TCRdb and not the study's own pipeline. Within this sample are roughly 220,000 distinct CDR3 sequences, with around 50% of them counted one time only. The top ten constitute around half of the sample.

The germline V gene provides CDR1 SGHAT and CDR2 FQNNGV. Germline trimming: 6 bases from V, 10 bases from J; junction bases outside gene matches: 17. There are 17 amino acids in the CDR3, from cysteine to phenylalanine inclusive. The only DNA kept is the CDR3, 51 bases in frame from the first base. As to this clonotype: What antigen it recognizes has not been identified. The record has no base qualities; no much larger clone is one base away.

Ophthalmopathy patients had moderately to severely active disease, Clinical Activity Score of at least 3, NOSPECS grade of at least 4, and disease duration under 3 months. Patients with other autoimmune diseases, uncontrolled infections, pregnancy or lactation were excluded. Clinical symptoms, serum thyroxine, TRAb, thyroid ultrasound and orbital computed tomography formed the basis of the diagnosis. Ficoll-Paque density gradient centrifugation was used to isolate PBMCs from about 10 ml of fresh peripheral blood. Total RNA was extracted with Trizol reagent and quality-checked on an Agilent 2100 Bioanalyzer.

This sequence uses TRBV11-2 and TRBJ1-4; 10 middle bases align to TRBD1. The clonotype originates from an adult man with Graves' ophthalmopathy. Input material: peripheral blood. CDR3 protein: CASSTTSGDRGGGKLFF. The sequence in DNA is TGTGCCAGCAGTACGACCTCCGGGGACAGGGGTGGGGGAAAACTGTTTTTT.